The 21 T cell receptor beta chains below were found in one sample sequenced in a study of patients and donors after allogeneic stem cell transplantation. Each CDR3 protein gets one entry after TCRdb re-called the RT-PCR reads with MiXCR. The data show some 87,000 distinct CDR3 sequences, with 45% to 50% seen just once and about 64% held by the top ten. Sequenced: blood, either unsorted or a sorted T cell fraction (not recorded which). The source is a human donor who was either an allogeneic HSCT recipient or a stem cell or donor lymphocyte infusion donor (not recorded which). It is not recorded whose cells these are; they may come from a transplant donor.

This clonotype has a handful of counts. V gene TRBV20-1 combines with J gene TRBJ1-2, with D hard to call. This CDR3 has 13 residues. Per the germline V gene, CDR1 is DFQATT and CDR2 is SNEGSKA (reference sequence). Trimming took off 3 bases at V and 8 bases at J, with 16 bases between the two ends. As DNA, the CDR3 is TGCAGTGCTAGGGACCTTGGGCGCTACGGCTACACCTTC. Its protein is CSARDLGRYGYTF.

V gene TRBV12-3 or TRBV12-4 combines with J gene TRBJ1-2; D gene uncertain. There are 15 residues in the CDR3. The V and J ends lost 6 bases and 2 bases respectively, with 16 bases between them. The DNA of the CDR3 is TGTGCCAGCAGCTACATCGGGGTCCCCAACTATGGCTACACCTTC. Its translation is CASSYIGVPNYGYTF.

The chain employs TRBV12-3 or TRBV12-4 and TRBJ1-5; D remains ambiguous. The CDR3 has 14 residues. The V end lost 3 bases, the J end lost 5 bases, and 11 bases lay between the germline ends. CDR3 nucleotide sequence: TGTGCCAGCAGTTTCGCCCCCCATTATCAGCCCCAGCATTTT. It specifies CASSFAPHYQPQHF.

This clonotype came up a few times. V usage is TRBV4-3 and J usage is TRBJ1-2, with no clear D. CDR1 and CDR2 (germline): LGHNA, YSLEER. Trimming left V 0 bases short and J 5 bases short, with 7 bases between. The CDR3 covers 13 residues. The CDR3, as DNA: TGCGCCAGCAGCCAAGATCACACTTATGGCTACACCTTC. It is translated as CASSQDHTYGYTF.

This clonotype was seen a handful of times. This chain uses TRBV28 with TRBJ1-5; TRBD1 aligns across 8 bases. CDR3 length: 17 amino acids. J was trimmed by 2 bases and V by 2 bases; bases with no gene match: 8. Germline assignment: CDR1 MDHEN and CDR2 SYDVKM. In DNA, the CDR3 is TGTGCCAGCAGTTTAAGGCCAGGGGGCTGGGGCAATCAGCCCCAGCATTTT. The encoded protein is CASSLRPGGWGNQPQHF.

This clonotype was counted a few times. V gene TRBV7-2 combines with J gene TRBJ1-5; no definite D call. V lost 0 bases, J lost 6 bases, and 9 bases lay in between. Germline lookup yields CDR1 SGHTA and CDR2 FQGNSA. The CDR3 runs to 14 residues. This chain's CDR3 is CASSLAGFSQPQHF. CDR3 bases: TGTGCCAGCAGCTTAGCCGGGTTTAGTCAGCCCCAGCATTTT.

A few counts support this clonotype. This rearrangement joins TRBV4-3 to TRBJ1-6; D is unresolved. The length of the CDR3 is 16 residues. In germline, CDR1 is LGHNA, CDR2 YSLEER. Trimming removed 1 base from V and 3 bases from J, with 10 bases in between. CDR3 loop: CASSQAQDGYNSPLHF. For the CDR3, the DNA is TGCGCCAGCAGCCAAGCGCAGGACGGCTATAATTCACCCCTCCACTTT.

The CDR3 loop reads CASSPREKLFF. The CDR3 DNA reads TGTGCCAGCAGTCCTCGAGAAAAACTGTTTTTT. The chain recombines TRBV2 with TRBJ1-4; D is unresolved. Germline V gives CDR1 SNHLY, CDR2 FYNNEI. The CDR3 is 11 amino acids. V was shortened by 5 bases and J by 8 bases, with 6 bases between the two germline ends. The whole variable domain, remainder taken from reference TRBV2 and TRBJ1-4, is EPEVTQTPSHQVTQMGQEVILRCVPISNHLYFYWYRQILGQKVEFLVSFYNNEISEKSEIFDDQFSVERPDGSNFTLKIRSTKLEDSAMYFCASSPREKLFFGSGTQLSVL.

This rearrangement joins TRBV12-3 or TRBV12-4 to TRBJ1-5; D not certain. The germline V and J ends were trimmed by 2 bases and 3 bases, with 8 bases remaining between them. The CDR3 totals 14 residues. The CDR3: CASSLIGDNQPQHF. In nucleotides, the CDR3 is TGTGCCAGCAGTTTAATCGGCGACAATCAGCCCCAGCATTTT.

This clonotype has a single count. Lacking the conserved final phenylalanine or tryptophan, this CDR3 likely reflects a read error. The chain joins TRBV7-6 to TRBJ1-4; unclear D gene. The CDR3 extends over 13 amino acids. V was shortened by 3 bases and J by 7 bases, with 9 bases between the two germline ends. Per germline, CDR1 SGHVS and CDR2 FNYEAQ. The CDR3 coding sequence is TGTGCCAGCAGCTTCAACATAGGTGAAAAACTGTTTTTG. This sequence encodes CASSFNIGEKLFL.

The rearrangement links TRBV4-3 to TRBJ2-3; the D is unclear. This CDR3 has 13 amino acids. Germline V gene sequence: CDR1 LGHNA, CDR2 YSLEER. V was trimmed by 0 bases and J by 7 bases, leaving 8 bases between them. DNA for the CDR3: TGCGCCAGCAGCCAAGATCCCTTGTATACGCAGTATTTT. It encodes CASSQDPLYTQYF.

V and J are TRBV5-1 and TRBJ2-7; possibly TRBD2 for D (6 bases). From germline, CDR1 is SGHRS and CDR2 YFSETQ. The V end was cut by 4 bases, the J end by 2 bases, with 19 bases between. The CDR3 length is 16 residues. The CDR3 DNA follows: TGCGCCAGCAGCCTTTCTACTGGGCGGGGCACCTACGAGCAGTACTTC. It encodes CASSLSTGRGTYEQYF.

This clonotype was seen only a few times. This chain links TRBV7-9 with TRBJ1-4; perhaps TRBD1 as D (6 bases). The germline V gene has CDR1 SEHNR and CDR2 FQNEAQ (reference sequence). The V end lost 2 bases, the J end lost 8 bases, and 12 bases lay between the germline ends. This CDR3 comprises 14 residues. The CDR3, as DNA: TGTGCCAGCAGCTTAACAGGGTCGAGAGAAAAACTGTTTTTT. Protein: CASSLTGSREKLFF.

This clonotype was seen more than once but under ten times. The V call is TRBV29-1, the J call TRBJ1-1, with unresolved D. CDR1 SQVTM and CDR2 ANQGSEA come from the germline V gene. The V and J ends lost 4 bases and 4 bases respectively, with 10 bases between them. This CDR3 contains 12 residues. Written as DNA, the CDR3 is TGCAGCGTTGGTTCAGGCCCCACTGAAGCTTTCTTT. Protein sequence: CSVGSGPTEAFF.

The CDR3 is CASSLVQTNTEAFF. The CDR3 DNA follows: TGCGCCAGCAGCTTGGTACAGACGAACACTGAAGCTTTCTTT. This chain connects TRBV5-1 to TRBJ1-1; D is unresolved. CDR1 is SGHRS and CDR2 is YFSETQ in the germline V gene. The CDR3 length is 14 residues. V lost 0 bases and J lost 1, with 7 bases in between.

The V and J genes are TRBV7-2 and TRBJ1-1; unclear D gene. Germline CDR1 and CDR2: SGHTA and FQGNSA. The V end was cut by 2 bases, the J end by 2 bases, with 18 bases between. This CDR3 is built from 17 residues. The CDR3 nucleotides read TGTGCCAGCAGCTTATATCTATTCCGGCGGGAAAACACTGAAGCTTTCTTT. This translates into CASSLYLFRRENTEAFF.

This clonotype came up a few times. V and J are TRBV12-3 or TRBV12-4 and TRBJ1-6; 9 bases are shared with TRBD1. The V segment lost 6 bases and the J segment 7 bases; nucleotides outside the gene matches: 4. CDR3 length: 14 amino acids. The CDR3 sequence is CASSRQGENSPLHF. CDR3 nucleotide sequence: TGTGCCAGCAGCAGACAGGGGGAGAATTCACCCCTCCACTTT.

This chain uses TRBV28 with TRBJ1-4; weak D call: TRBD1 (6 bases). Deletions cut 6 bases from V and 8 bases from J, with 16 bases between. Germline CDR1 reads MDHEN; CDR2 reads SYDVKM. The CDR3 has 14 residues. CDR3 region: CASSEGGPREKLFF. In nucleotides, the CDR3 is TGTGCCAGCAGCGAGGGGGGCCCTAGGGAAAAACTGTTTTTT.

The chain has TRBV12-3 or TRBV12-4 and TRBJ1-3; D is perhaps TRBD1 (5 bases). The V end was cut by 5 bases, the J end by 0 bases, with 14 bases between. The CDR3 contains 16 residues. CDR3 sequence: CASSARGAYSGNTIYF. Here the CDR3 DNA reads TGTGCCAGCAGTGCTCGTGGGGCCTACTCTGGAAACACCATATATTTT.

The rearrangement joins TRBV10-1 to TRBJ1-3; D is unclear. This CDR3 region has 15 residues. Trimming stripped 7 bases from V and 0 bases from J, with 13 bases between. Per germline, CDR1 WNHNN and CDR2 SYGVQD (reference sequence). CDR3 DNA: TGCGCCAGCAATAATGACGGAGTCTCTGGAAACACCATATATTTT. Amino acid sequence: CASNNDGVSGNTIYF.

A few counts support this clonotype. J is TRBJ1-5 and V is TRBV28; D gene uncertain. V lost 9 bases, J lost 7 bases, and 22 bases lay in between. The CDR3 totals 15 residues. Germline CDR1 MDHEN, CDR2 SYDVKM. CDR3 DNA: TGTGCCAGTACGAGTCCATGGGGTTGGGAGCAGCCCCAGCATTTT. This encodes CASTSPWGWEQPQHF.